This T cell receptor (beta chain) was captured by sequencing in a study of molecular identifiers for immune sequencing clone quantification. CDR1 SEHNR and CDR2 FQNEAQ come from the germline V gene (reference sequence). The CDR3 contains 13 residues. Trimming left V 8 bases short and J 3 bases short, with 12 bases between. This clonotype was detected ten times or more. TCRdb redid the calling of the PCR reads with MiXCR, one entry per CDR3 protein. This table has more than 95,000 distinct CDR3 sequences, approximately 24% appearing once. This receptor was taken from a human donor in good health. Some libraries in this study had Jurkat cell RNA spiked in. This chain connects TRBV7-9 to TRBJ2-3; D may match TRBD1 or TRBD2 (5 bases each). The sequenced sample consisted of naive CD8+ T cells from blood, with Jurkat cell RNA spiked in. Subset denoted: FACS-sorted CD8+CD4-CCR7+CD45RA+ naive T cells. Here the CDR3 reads CASGEGPTDTQYF. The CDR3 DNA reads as TGTGCCAGCGGCGAGGGACCAACAGATACGCAGTATTTT.